This entry concerns a single T cell receptor beta chain. Its antigen target is currently unknown. The record has no base qualities; no much larger clone is one base away. For sequencing, an Illumina HiSeq 2500 was employed. Quantitative 5'-RACE with molecular barcodes was the method used to prepare the TCR beta libraries. For the original study's pipeline: Disease-linked TCR variants were identified with a new computational method built on a probabilistic model of VDJ rearrangement. The public reads were run again by TCRdb, first through fastp at Q25 and then through MiXCR, and only productive beta chains were kept. A single entry per CDR3 protein holds the most common genes and DNA from its merged rows. The V and J calls follow TCRdb's processing rather than the paper's. A total of 190,000 or so distinct CDR3 sequences appear in this sample, roughly 13% of them only once. The ten largest account for 16% of the sample.

This sample stems from a study of CD8 T cells in ankylosing spondylitis (dated 2017 in TCRdb). Background on the whole study: T cell receptor beta repertoires were profiled in healthy donors and ankylosing spondylitis patients so that disease-linked TCR variants could be found. The full study cohort comprised about 25 ankylosing spondylitis patients and 110 or so healthy donors. Peripheral blood samples were taken, and synovial fluid was additionally collected from ankylosing spondylitis patients.

Broader findings and caveats from the paper: Blood from ankylosing spondylitis patients appeared to be characterized by a TCR beta motif composed of roughly eight highly homologous amino acid variants. The disease-linked clones were reported to be significantly enriched in matched synovial fluid samples from ankylosing spondylitis patients. In peripheral blood, the disease-linked clones were found at relatively low frequencies and had a CD8+ phenotype. Some TCR beta motif variants had previously been reported in synovial fluid and blood of reactive arthritis patients, which suggested common disease-initiation mechanisms.

Via the germline V gene, CDR1 is MGHDK and CDR2 SYGVNS. V and J are trimmed by 3 bases and 6 bases, and the gene matches miss 8 bases of the junction. Measured from the cysteine to the phenylalanine, the CDR3 is 15 residues long. Of all the DNA, just the CDR3 is kept, 45 bases in frame from base 1. The receptor was derived from a male donor with ankylosing spondylitis or in good health (not recorded which). The V gene is TRBV25-1 and the J gene is TRBJ2-7, with 10 bases aligning to TRBD2. Material for sequencing was blood, either unsorted or a sorted T cell fraction (not recorded which). The bases read TGTGCCAGCAGTGATCCTAGCGGGAGAGGAAGCGAGCAGTACTTC. This gives the protein CASSDPSGRGSEQYF.